This T cell receptor (beta chain) stems from a study of Graves' ophthalmopathy and Graves' hyperthyroidism. Germline V gene sequence: CDR1 LGHNA, CDR2 YNFKEQ. J gave up 9 bases and V 4 bases, and 5 bases lay outside the gene matches. The CDR3 contains 15 residues. TCR beta CDR3 regions were amplified from RNA transcripts. First-round RT-PCR used HTBI primers; second-round multiplex PCR followed. From the multiplex PCR reads, TCRdb called clonotypes with MiXCR, one entry per CDR3 protein. The table shows under 350,000 distinct CDR3 sequences, with 17% occurring only once. This TCR came from an adult man with Graves' ophthalmopathy. Sequences were obtained from peripheral blood. The chain couples TRBV4-2 to TRBJ2-2, with 13 bases that match TRBD2. CDR3 nucleotides: TGTGCCAGCAGCCCCGGGACTAGCGGGGAGAGGGAGCTGTTTTTT. This codes for CASSPGTSGERELFF.